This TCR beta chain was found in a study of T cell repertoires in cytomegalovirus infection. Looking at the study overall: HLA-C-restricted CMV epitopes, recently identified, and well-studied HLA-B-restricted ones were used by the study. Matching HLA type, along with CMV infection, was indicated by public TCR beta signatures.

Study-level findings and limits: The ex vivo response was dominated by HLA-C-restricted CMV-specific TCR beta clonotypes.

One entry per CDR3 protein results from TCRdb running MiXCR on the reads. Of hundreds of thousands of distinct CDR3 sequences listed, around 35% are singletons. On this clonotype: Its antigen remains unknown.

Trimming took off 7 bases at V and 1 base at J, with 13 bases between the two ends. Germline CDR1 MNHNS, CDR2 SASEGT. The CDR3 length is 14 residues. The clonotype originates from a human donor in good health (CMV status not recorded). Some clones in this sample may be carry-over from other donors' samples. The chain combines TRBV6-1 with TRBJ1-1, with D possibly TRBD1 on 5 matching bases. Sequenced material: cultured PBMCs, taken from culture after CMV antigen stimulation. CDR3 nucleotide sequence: TGTGCCAGCACCGAGGGGCAGGCGAACACTGAAGCTTTCTTT. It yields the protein CASTEGQANTEAFF.